This is a list of T cell receptor beta chains from one sample in a study of PD-1 blockade in classical Hodgkin lymphoma. TCRdb keeps only in-frame clones here, not all; method: immunoSEQ multiplex PCR. The sample yields roughly 20,000 clones, more than 75% seen once. Sequencing used peripheral blood mononuclear cells (PBMCs), obtained before the fourth cycle of nivolumab. The receptors stem from a human donor with classical Hodgkin lymphoma. Each CDR3 is given with its conserved first and last residue. D genes are given only for firm matches. Clone size appears in some rows only: once, few, many, or a class for an expanded clone.

TRBD1,NA,TRBJ1-2,TRBV6-5,TGTGCCAGCAGTTACTACAGGGGAGCAGCTGTTTTC,CASSYYRGAAVF
TRBD2,once,TRBJ2-3,TRBV4-2,TGTGCCAGCAGCCAAGGCCGGGGGGGAGATACGCAGTATTTT,CASSQGRGGDTQYF
NA,NA,TRBJ1-4,TRBV6-6,TGTGCCAGCCAAGGTCAAAGGGGAGGGGATGAAAAACTGTTTTTT,CASQGQRGGDEKLFF
NA,once,TRBJ1-1,TRBV30,TGTGCCTGGAGAGAATTCAGCTTGAACACTGAAGCTTTCTTT,CAWREFSLNTEAFF
TRBD1,NA,TRBJ1-2,TRBV30,TGTGCCTGGAGTGTACAGGAGGGGGCCTATGGCTACACCTTC,CAWSVQEGAYGYTF
NA,NA,TRBJ2-2,TRBV11-3,TGTGCCAGCAGCCATACGCCAGGGGCAGGATACACCGGGGAGCTGTTTTTT,CASSHTPGAGYTGELFF
NA,NA,TRBJ1-3,TRBV19,TGTGCCAGTAGTATCGACCGACGGGGGACCATATATTTT,CASSIDRRGTIYF
TRBD2,NA,TRBJ2-3,TRBV7-2,TGTGCCAGCAGCTTAGGGCTAGCGGGGGGGCGTGATACGCAGTATTTT,CASSLGLAGGRDTQYF
NA,few,TRBJ1-5,TRBV6-1,TGTGCCAGCAGTACCTTCAACAGGGATGAGCCCCAGCATTTT,CASSTFNRDEPQHF
TRBD2,NA,TRBJ2-1,TRBV2,TGTGCCAGCAGGGAGGGACTAGCGGGAGGGTACAATGAGCAGTTCTTC,CASREGLAGGYNEQFF
NA,NA,TRBJ1-5,TRBV19,TGTGCCAGTAGTATGGCAGGTATTAATCAGCCCCAGCATTTT,CASSMAGINQPQHF
NA,once,TRBJ1-3,TRBV6-5,TGTGCCAGCAGGGATCATGGGACTCGTGGAAACACCATATATTTT,CASRDHGTRGNTIYF
NA,once,TRBJ2-6,TRBV29-1,TGCAGCGTTGGGCACAACTCTGGGGCCAACGTCCTGACTTTC,CSVGHNSGANVLTF